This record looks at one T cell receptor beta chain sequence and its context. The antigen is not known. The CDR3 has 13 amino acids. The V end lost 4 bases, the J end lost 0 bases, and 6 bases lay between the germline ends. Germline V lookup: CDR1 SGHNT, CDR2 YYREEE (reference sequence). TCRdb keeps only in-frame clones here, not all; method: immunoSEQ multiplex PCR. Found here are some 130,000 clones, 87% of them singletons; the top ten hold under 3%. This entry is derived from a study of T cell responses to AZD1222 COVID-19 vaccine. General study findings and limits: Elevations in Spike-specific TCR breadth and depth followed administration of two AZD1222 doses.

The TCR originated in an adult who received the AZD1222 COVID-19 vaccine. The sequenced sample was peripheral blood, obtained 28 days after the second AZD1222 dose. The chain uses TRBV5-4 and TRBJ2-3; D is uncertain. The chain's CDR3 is CASSTLSTDTQYF. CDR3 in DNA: TGTGCCAGCAGCACCCTAAGCACAGATACGCAGTATTTT.